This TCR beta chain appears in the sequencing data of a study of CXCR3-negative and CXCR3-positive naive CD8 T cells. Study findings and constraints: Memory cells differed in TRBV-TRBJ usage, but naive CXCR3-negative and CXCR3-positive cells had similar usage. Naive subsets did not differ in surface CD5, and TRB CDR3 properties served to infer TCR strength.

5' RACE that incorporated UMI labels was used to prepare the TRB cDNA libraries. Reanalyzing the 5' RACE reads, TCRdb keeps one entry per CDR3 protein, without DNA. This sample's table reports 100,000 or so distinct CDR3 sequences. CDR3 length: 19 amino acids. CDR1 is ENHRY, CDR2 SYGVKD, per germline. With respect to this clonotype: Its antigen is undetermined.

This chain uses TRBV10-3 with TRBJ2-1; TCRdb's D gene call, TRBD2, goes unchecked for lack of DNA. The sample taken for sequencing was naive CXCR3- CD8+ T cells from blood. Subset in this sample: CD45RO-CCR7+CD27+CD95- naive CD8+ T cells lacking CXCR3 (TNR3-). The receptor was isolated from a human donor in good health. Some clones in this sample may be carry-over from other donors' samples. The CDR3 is CAITRAGETQGWSTDEQFF.